The TCR beta chain under discussion was sequenced for a study of T cells after yellow fever vaccination. The V gene's germline CDR1 is SQVTM and CDR2 ANQGSEA. CDR3 length equals 15 residues. Deletions cut 7 bases from V and 0 bases from J, with 16 bases between. Each CDR3 protein is one row after TCRdb ran MiXCR on the 5' RACE reads. The table shows some 150,000 distinct CDR3 sequences, with 8% to 13% occurring only once. The input for sequencing was CD8+ T cells sorted from PBMCs, taken 15 days after the yellow fever booster vaccination. The sequence came from a man aged 18 to 30 who received the YFV17D yellow fever vaccine. This rearrangement joins TRBV29-1 to TRBJ2-1, with a tentative D call TRBD2 (7 bases). Here the CDR3 DNA reads TGCAGCGGAGAGAGGGGGGGTAGCTCCTACAATGAGCAGTTCTTC. Protein: CSGERGGSSYNEQFF.